These 12 T cell receptor beta chains were sequenced from one sample in a study of technical replicates of blood from a handful of donors. The assay was immunoSEQ multiplex PCR, and TCRdb's table has in-frame clones only and misses some. The repertoire holds approximately 81,000 clones, with 95% as singletons. The sequenced sample consisted of T cells isolated from PBMCs. The receptors come from a human donor in good health.

The V and J genes are TRBV7-9 and TRBJ2-7; 7 nucleotides line up with TRBD1. Germline CDR1 is SEHNR and CDR2 is FQNEAQ (reference sequence). The CDR3 length is 14 residues. After removal of 5 bases from V and 2 bases from J, the junction contained 6 bases not matched to a gene. CDR3 nucleotides: TGTGCCAGCAGCCTAGGGGGCCGCACCTACGAGCAGTACTTC. Protein sequence: CASSLGGRTYEQYF.

The CDR3 nucleotides are TGTGCCAGCAGTTACTCCAATGGGGGCTCGTTAAACATTCAGTACTTC. Its translation: CASSYSNGGSLNIQYF. The rearrangement uses TRBV6-5 and TRBJ2-4; a weak D match, TRBD1 (6 bases). The CDR3 is made up of 16 amino acids. Germline loops: CDR1 MNHEY, CDR2 SVGAGI. V was cut by 0 bases and J by 6 bases, with 15 bases left in between.

This chain uses TRBV28 with TRBJ2-4, with TRBD1 as a possible D gene (5 bases). Trimming pared 6 bases from V and 0 bases from J, leaving 9 bases between. This CDR3 has 14 residues. Germline V gene data show CDR1 as MDHEN and CDR2 as SYDVKM. CDR3 in DNA: TGTGCCAGCAGCCCAGGGTTAGCCAAAAACATTCAGTACTTC. Residues: CASSPGLAKNIQYF.

The rearrangement links TRBV29-1 to TRBJ2-7; D is uncertain. The V gene lost 6 bases and the J gene lost 3 bases, with 15 bases spanning the gap. This CDR3 has 13 residues. The germline CDR1 and CDR2 sequences are SQVTM and ANQGSEA. CDR3 amino acids: CSVVGSGNYEQYF. The CDR3 DNA reads TGCAGCGTAGTCGGGTCCGGCAACTACGAGCAGTACTTC.

The chain carries TRBV9 and TRBJ2-3; TRBD2 matches at 7 bases. The CDR3 is 16 amino acids. The V gene's germline CDR1 is SGDLS and CDR2 YYNGEE. Trimming cost V 0 bases and J 6 bases; bases outside gene matches: 10. Here the CDR3 DNA reads TGTGCCAGCAGCGTAGCATTGGGGGGGGGTGAGGATACGCAGTATTTT. Its protein product is CASSVALGGGEDTQYF.

The chain has TRBV7-3 and TRBJ2-1; the D gene is possibly TRBD2 (6 bases). V lost 5 bases, J lost 10 bases, and 9 bases lay in between. Germline V CDR1 and CDR2: SGHTA, FQGTGA. This CDR3 has 11 residues. The CDR3 sequence is CASSHGGEQFF. The CDR3 DNA is TGTGCCAGCAGCCATGGGGGGGAGCAGTTCTTC.

This chain uses TRBV5-5 with TRBJ1-1; 7 bases map to TRBD1. The junction had 6 bases not matched to a gene; V was cut back by 5 bases and J by 5 bases. The germline CDR1 and CDR2 sequences are SGHKS and YYEKEE (reference sequence). This CDR3 contains 13 residues. Here the CDR3 DNA reads TGTGCCAGCAGTTACACAGGGGAAACTGAAGCTTTCTTT. This translates into CASSYTGETEAFF.

The chain has TRBV28 and TRBJ2-3; a weak D match, TRBD1 (6 bases). Germline CDR1 and CDR2: MDHEN and SYDVKM. The V end was cut by 7 bases, the J end by 1 base, with 6 bases between. The CDR3 has 12 residues. The chain's CDR3 is CASTGGTDTQYF. In DNA form, the CDR3 reads TGTGCCAGCACAGGGGGCACAGATACGCAGTATTTT.

The V and J genes are TRBV11-3 and TRBJ2-7; D is ambiguous. This CDR3 is built from 13 residues. V lost 0 bases to trimming and J lost 2 bases, with 5 bases between them. Germline V gene data show CDR1 as SGHNT and CDR2 as YENEEA. The CDR3 region is CASSLETAYEQYF. In nucleotides, the CDR3 is TGTGCCAGCAGCTTAGAAACTGCCTACGAGCAGTACTTC.

This clone was detected only once. The chain uses TRBV11-2 and TRBJ1-1; TRBD1 might be the D (6 bases). Trimming took 1 base from V and 0 from J, leaving 12 bases between them. The CDR3 has 16 residues. Germline V CDR1 and CDR2: SGHAT, FQNNGV. The CDR3 sequence: CASSLGWQGLNTEAFF. CDR3 nucleotide sequence: TGTGCCAGCAGCTTAGGGTGGCAGGGGTTGAACACTGAAGCTTTCTTT.

The chain couples TRBV10-3 to TRBJ2-2, with 9 bases aligning to TRBD2. J gave up 4 bases and V 3 bases, and 9 bases lay outside the gene matches. The CDR3 loop spans 17 amino acids. Germline values: CDR1 ENHRY, CDR2 SYGVKD. The CDR3 nucleotides read TGTGCCATCAGTGATGGGGGACTAGCTGACGGCACCGGGGAGCTGTTTTTT. Translating gives CAISDGGLADGTGELFF.

This rearrangement joins TRBV27 to TRBJ2-1, with 7 bases that match TRBD2. The CDR3 has 16 amino acids. The V segment lost 2 bases and the J segment 7 bases; nucleotides outside the gene matches: 11. The germline V gene encodes CDR1 MNHEY and CDR2 SMNVEV (reference sequence). This chain's CDR3 is CASSLIVSGPRNEQFF. The CDR3 DNA is TGTGCCAGCAGTTTAATAGTTAGCGGGCCAAGGAATGAGCAGTTCTTC.